Below, 30 T cell receptor beta chains from the same sample are listed, as sequenced in a study of OX40 agonist ivuxolimab in advanced cancers. Method: immunoSEQ multiplex PCR; TCRdb's copy keeps in-frame clones and lacks some. This sample carries under 95,000 clones, around 86% of them seen once, and the ten largest clones take about 6.9%. The sequences come from CD4+ or CD8+ T cells sorted from blood, collected in a trial of the OX40 agonist ivuxolimab. The receptors here all came from an adult with an advanced solid tumor such as melanoma, head and neck, liver or kidney cancer.

The chain employs TRBV7-2 and TRBJ1-2; no reliable D call. Trimming removed 0 bases from V and 0 bases from J, with 8 bases in between. There are 15 residues in the CDR3. Looked up from germline, CDR1 is SGHTA and CDR2 is FQGNSA. The CDR3 DNA is TGTGCCAGCAGCTTAGCCGAAAGCCCTAACTATGGCTACACCTTC. Residues: CASSLAESPNYGYTF.

The rearrangement links TRBV9 to TRBJ1-1, with D unresolved. V was cut by 0 bases and J by 4 bases, with 16 bases left in between. CDR3 length: 16 residues. Germline-derived CDR1 and CDR2 are SGDLS and YYNGEE. CDR3 sequence (DNA): TGTGCCAGCAGCGTAGATCCAGGTTTCAGTGGCACTGAAGCTTTCTTT. It specifies CASSVDPGFSGTEAFF.

The chain is built from TRBV19 and TRBJ1-3; 7 nucleotides agree with TRBD1. CDR1 and CDR2 (germline): LNHDA, SQIVND (reference sequence). The CDR3 extends over 16 amino acids. The V segment lost 7 bases and the J segment 3 bases; nucleotides outside the gene matches: 12. The CDR3 sequence: CASTRGPLGYGNTIYF. The CDR3 DNA follows: TGTGCCAGTACGAGGGGGCCCTTGGGATATGGAAACACCATATATTTT. The variable domain in full, with the rest retrieved from reference TRBV19 and TRBJ1-3, is DGGITQSPKYLFRKEGQNVTLSCEQNLNHDAMYWYRQDPGQGLRLIYYSQIVNDFQKGDIAEGYSVSREKKESFPLTVTSAQKNPTAFYLCASTRGPLGYGNTIYFGEGSWLTVV.

The V and J genes are TRBV11-2 and TRBJ1-4, with TRBD1 matching 9 bases. Germline CDR1 and CDR2: SGHAT and FQNNGV. This CDR3 has 15 residues. V lost 1 base, J lost 8 bases, and 5 bases stayed unmatched. The CDR3 reads CASSLGTGVTEKLFF. The CDR3 coding sequence is TGTGCCAGCAGCTTAGGGACAGGGGTTACCGAAAAACTGTTTTTT.

The V call is TRBV7-8, the J call TRBJ1-2, with D perhaps matching TRBD1 (6 bases). The CDR3 is 14 amino acids. Germline V gene data show CDR1 as SGHVS and CDR2 as FQNEAQ. V lost 4 bases to trimming and J lost 7 bases, with 16 bases between them. The CDR3 loop reads CASSSPGGRGGYTF. The CDR3 DNA is TGTGCCAGCAGCTCGCCCGGGGGCCGCGGTGGCTACACCTTC. Complete variable domain (other parts from reference TRBV7-8 and TRBJ1-2): GAGVSQSPRYKVAKRGQDVALRCDPISGHVSLFWYQQALGQGPEFLTYFQNEAQLDKSGLPSDRFFAERPEGSVSTLKIQRTQQEDSAVYLCASSSPGGRGGYTFGSGTRLTVV.

This clone came up once. The chain recombines TRBV5-1 with TRBJ1-2; 7 bases line up with TRBD1. Per the germline V gene, CDR1 is SGHRS and CDR2 is YFSETQ. This CDR3 comprises 13 residues. V was pared by 0 bases and J by 5 bases, with 1 base of the junction left unmatched. As DNA, the CDR3 is TGCGCCAGCAGCTTGGAGGGACAGTATGGCTACACCTTC. Protein: CASSLEGQYGYTF. Full variable domain (rest looked up from reference TRBV5-1 and TRBJ1-2): KAGVTQTPRYLIKTRGQQVTLSCSPISGHRSVSWYQQTPGQGLQFLFEYFSETQRNKGNFPGRFSGRQFSNSRSEMNVSTLELGDSALYLCASSLEGQYGYTFGSGTRLTVV.

This chain uses TRBV19 with TRBJ1-5, with a tentative D call TRBD1 (6 bases). CDR3 length equals 14 residues. In germline, CDR1 is LNHDA, CDR2 SQIVND (reference sequence). The V gene lost 3 bases and the J gene lost 6 bases, with 12 bases spanning the gap. This chain's CDR3 is CASSMVQGGQPQHF. The CDR3 DNA sequence: TGTGCCAGTAGTATGGTACAGGGCGGTCAGCCCCAGCATTTT.

The table lists this clone with a count of one. The CDR3 coding sequence is TGTGCCAGCAGTCGTAGCGGGAGGGCCGGAGAGCAGTACTTC. It codes for CASSRSGRAGEQYF. The rearrangement uses TRBV6-6 and TRBJ2-7; 11 bases are a match to TRBD2. Losses at the gene ends were 5 bases for V and 7 bases for J; bases not matched to a gene: 7. CDR3 length: 14 residues. The germline CDR1 and CDR2 sequences are MNHNY and SVGAGI (reference sequence).

This chain uses TRBV6-5 with TRBJ2-5; D may be TRBD2 (6 bases). CDR3 size: 13 residues. V lost 7 bases, J lost 4 bases, and 13 bases lay in between. Per germline, CDR1 MNHEY and CDR2 SVGAGI. The CDR3 is CASMRRERETQYF. The DNA of the CDR3 is TGTGCCAGCATGAGACGGGAGCGAGAGACCCAGTACTTC.

The chain is built from TRBV7-3 and TRBJ1-5; D gene uncertain. Germline-derived CDR1 and CDR2 are SGHTA and FQGTGA. The V end was cut by 5 bases, the J end by 7 bases, with 12 bases between. The CDR3 contains 13 residues. The CDR3 here is CASSRTPGQPQHF. CDR3 nucleotides: TGTGCCAGCAGCAGAACCCCGGGGCAGCCCCAGCATTTT.

The rearrangement uses TRBV7-9 and TRBJ2-7; D might be TRBD1 or TRBD2, each matching 6 bases. V lost 0 bases and J lost 5, with 26 bases in between. CDR3 length: 19 amino acids. The germline V gene encodes CDR1 SEHNR and CDR2 FQNEAQ (reference sequence). The CDR3 region is CASSLASGTRTGRFHEQYF. CDR3 coding DNA: TGTGCCAGCAGCTTAGCCTCAGGAACCCGAACAGGGAGGTTCCACGAGCAGTACTTC.

The J gene is TRBJ1-1, the V gene TRBV14; TRBD1 matches 10 bases. This CDR3 has 17 amino acids. V lost 4 bases to trimming and J lost 0 bases; unmatched junction nucleotides: 8. CDR1 SGHDN and CDR2 FVKESK come from the germline V gene. The CDR3 is CASSPRQGALMNTEAFF. The DNA of the CDR3 is TGTGCCAGCAGCCCCAGACAGGGGGCCCTCATGAACACTGAAGCTTTCTTT. Combining the CDR3 with reference TRBV14 and TRBJ1-1 gives the whole variable domain EAGVTQFPSHSVIEKGQTVTLRCDPISGHDNLYWYRRVMGKEIKFLLHFVKESKQDESGMPNNRFLAERTGGTYSTLKVQPAELEDSGVYFCASSPRQGALMNTEAFFGQGTRLTVV.

This clone has just one count. The chain combines TRBV27 with TRBJ2-5; TRBD2 matches 14 bases. Near its end, the DNA agrees better with TRBJ2-7, so the J call may be wrong. Germline loops: CDR1 MNHEY, CDR2 SMNVEV (reference sequence). This CDR3 contains 15 residues. CDR3 nucleotides: TGTGCCAGCAGGGGGACTAGCGGGAGCTCCTACGAGCAGTACTTC. Protein: CASRGTSGSSYEQYF.

The V and J genes are TRBV30 and TRBJ1-1, with D possibly being TRBD1 (6 bases). Trimming took off 4 bases at V and 0 bases at J, with 9 bases between the two ends. This CDR3 comprises 13 residues. The germline CDR1 and CDR2 sequences are GTSNPN and SVGIG (reference sequence). The CDR3 sequence: CAWNRVMNTEAFF. The CDR3 region has the DNA TGTGCCTGGAACAGGGTTATGAACACTGAAGCTTTCTTT.

The CDR3 coding sequence is TGCAGTGCTAGGTTGAACTATGGCTACACCTTC. Encoded protein: CSARLNYGYTF. This sequence joins TRBV20-1 and TRBJ1-2; no reliable D call. Germline CDR1 reads DFQATT; CDR2 reads SNEGSKA (reference sequence). The V end lost 3 bases, the J end lost 2 bases, and 4 bases lay between the germline ends. This CDR3 region has 11 residues.

The J gene is TRBJ1-2, the V gene TRBV7-9; D remains ambiguous. Trimming took 2 bases from V and 8 from J, leaving 27 bases between them. Germline CDR1 and CDR2: SEHNR and FQNEAQ (reference sequence). This CDR3 region has 18 residues. DNA for the CDR3: TGTGCCAGCAGCTTATCGGTGACGTTTGACGTCTTATTGAGCGGCTACACCTTC. As protein: CASSLSVTFDVLLSGYTF.

The sample holds a few counts of this clone. The gene calls are TRBV12-5 and TRBJ1-6, with D maybe TRBD1 (5 bases). This CDR3 has 15 amino acids. The V end was cut by 2 bases, the J end by 4 bases, with 9 bases between. Germline CDR1 reads LGHNT; CDR2 reads FRNRAP. The CDR3 DNA is TGTGCTAGTGGTTTGCAAAGGGGATATAATTCACCCCTCCACTTT. Encoded protein: CASGLQRGYNSPLHF.

The chain combines TRBV2 with TRBJ1-2; 7 bases are a match to TRBD1. Germline CDR1 SNHLY, CDR2 FYNNEI. The CDR3 contains 12 residues. V lost 6 bases and J lost 8; bases outside the gene matches: 6. The CDR3 nucleotides are TGTGCCAGCAGGCAGGGGGGGACCGGCTACACCTTC. It is translated as CASRQGGTGYTF.

This chain uses TRBV5-1 with TRBJ1-1; no clear D. CDR1 and CDR2 from the germline V gene are SGHRS and YFSETQ. This CDR3 has 13 residues. Between the trimmed V and J ends, which lost 2 bases and 0 bases, there was a span of 5 bases. The CDR3 bases are TGCGCCAGCAGCTTACAGTTGAACACTGAAGCTTTCTTT. Residues: CASSLQLNTEAFF.

This chain uses TRBV6-5 with TRBJ2-7; D gene ambiguous. The CDR3 runs 11 residues. Per germline, CDR1 MNHEY and CDR2 SVGAGI. V was cut by 5 bases and J by 3 bases, with 5 bases left in between. The CDR3 loop reads CASSPLYEQYF. Written as DNA, the CDR3 is TGTGCCAGCAGTCCCCTCTACGAGCAGTACTTC.

The rearrangement links TRBV5-1 to TRBJ2-3, with unresolved D. Deletions cut 2 bases from V and 6 bases from J, with 7 bases between. The CDR3 consists of 12 residues. In germline, CDR1 is SGHRS, CDR2 YFSETQ. CDR3 in amino acids: CASSFSGDTQYF. CDR3 sequence (DNA): TGCGCCAGCAGCTTTTCCGGGGATACGCAGTATTTT.

Turning to this clone: The same CDR3 can be traced to other DNA sequences in this sample. The chain's CDR3 is CASSVTGANVLTF. The CDR3 coding sequence is TGTGCCAGCAGCGTTACTGGGGCCAACGTCCTGACTTTC. The V gene is TRBV9, the J gene TRBJ2-6, with D unclear. V was cut by 2 bases and J by 2 bases, with 2 bases left in between. CDR1 is SGDLS, CDR2 YYNGEE, per germline. The CDR3 totals 13 residues.

This chain joins TRBV7-2 and TRBJ1-5; D perhaps matches TRBD1 (5 bases). This CDR3 comprises 15 residues. Trimming took off 1 base at V and 3 bases at J, with 10 bases between the two ends. Germline loops: CDR1 SGHTA, CDR2 FQGNSA. For the CDR3, the DNA is TGTGCCAGCAGCTTAGTGGCAGGGATCAATCAGCCCCAGCATTTT. It translates to CASSLVAGINQPQHF.

V usage is TRBV19 and J usage is TRBJ1-4; TRBD1 agrees at 8 bases. Germline V CDR1 and CDR2: LNHDA, SQIVND (reference sequence). The CDR3 length is 15 residues. V lost 10 bases and J lost 0; bases outside the gene matches: 7. CDR3: CATRTGTSTNEKLFF. The CDR3, as DNA: TGTGCCACCCGGACAGGGACCTCAACTAATGAAAAACTGTTTTTT.

The table lists this clone with a count of one. The chain couples TRBV30 to TRBJ1-6; D uncertain. This CDR3 has 12 amino acids. With 3 bases removed from V and 9 bases from J, the gap between germline ends came to 9 bases. CDR1 and CDR2 (germline): GTSNPN, SVGIG (reference sequence). The CDR3 DNA reads TGTGCCTGGAGGGCGACCGGTTCACCCCTCCACTTT. Protein product: CAWRATGSPLHF.

J is TRBJ2-7 and V is TRBV30; 9 nucleotides agree with TRBD1. This CDR3 region has 11 residues. Per germline, CDR1 GTSNPN and CDR2 SVGIG (reference sequence). The junction had 2 bases not matched to a gene; V was cut back by 7 bases and J by 4 bases. CDR3 protein: CASGQGYEQYF. DNA of the CDR3: TGTGCCTCGGGACAGGGTTACGAGCAGTACTTC.

The chain uses TRBV18 and TRBJ2-7; TRBD2 matches at 7 bases. V lost 6 bases and J lost 1; bases outside the gene matches: 6. Germline loops: CDR1 KGHSH, CDR2 LQKENI. The length of the CDR3 is 14 residues. This chain's CDR3 is CASSRAGLSYEQYF. The CDR3 DNA sequence: TGTGCCAGCTCGCGAGCGGGACTGTCCTACGAGCAGTACTTC.

J is TRBJ1-1 and V is TRBV11-3; 7 bases map to TRBD1. The CDR3 is 13 residues long. Trimming removed 5 bases from V and 6 bases from J; junction bases left unmatched: 6. Per the germline V gene, CDR1 is SGHNT and CDR2 is YENEEA. The CDR3: CASSITGVPEAFF. CDR3 nucleotides: TGTGCCAGCAGCATAACAGGGGTCCCTGAAGCTTTCTTT. The full variable domain, completed using reference TRBV11-3 and TRBJ1-1, is EAGVVQSPRYKIIEKKQPVAFWCNPISGHNTLYWYLQNLGQGPELLIRYENEEAVDDSQLPKDRFSAERLKGVDSTLKIQPAELGDSAVYLCASSITGVPEAFFGQGTRLTVV.

J is TRBJ2-7 and V is TRBV7-9; tentatively, D is TRBD1 (5 bases). The CDR3 is made up of 13 amino acids. Germline assignment: CDR1 SEHNR and CDR2 FQNEAQ (reference sequence). The V end lost 3 bases, the J end lost 5 bases, and 11 bases lay between the germline ends. As DNA, the CDR3 is TGTGCCAGCAGCTTCCTTGGGGCCAACGAGCAGTACTTC. Its translation: CASSFLGANEQYF.

For the CDR3, the DNA is TGTGCCAGCAGCACCGGACGGTTAGGGGAGCAGTACTTC. This gives the protein CASSTGRLGEQYF. The V call is TRBV7-9, the J call TRBJ2-7; the D is unclear. The germline V gene encodes CDR1 SEHNR and CDR2 FQNEAQ (reference sequence). The CDR3 spans 13 residues. With 5 bases removed from V and 7 bases from J, the gap between germline ends came to 15 bases.